These 27 T cell receptor beta chains were all obtained from the same sample, sequenced in a study of blood T cell repertoires in COVID-19. Produced via immunoSEQ multiplex PCR; TCRdb's table is partial and in-frame only. In the table there are more than 150,000 clones, around 90% of which are singletons. Source material: peripheral blood. Receptors were obtained from a man aged 50 or older with acute or convalescent COVID-19.

This clone was recorded only once. The rearrangement links TRBV15 to TRBJ1-6, with D unclear. This CDR3 comprises 17 residues. Trimming cost V 2 bases and J 3 bases, with 14 bases left between them. Per the germline V gene, CDR1 is LNHNV and CDR2 is YYDKDF (reference sequence). CDR3 protein: CATSRSLPENYNSPLHF. The CDR3 nucleotides read TGTGCCACCAGCAGATCCCTCCCCGAGAACTATAATTCACCCCTCCACTTT.

This clone appeared once. In nucleotides, the CDR3 is TGTGCCAGCAAAAGAGCCGGGACTAGCGCCAACACCGGGGAGCTGTTTTTT. Amino acid sequence: CASKRAGTSANTGELFF. The V and J genes are TRBV27 and TRBJ2-2; TRBD2 aligns across 10 bases. CDR3 length equals 17 residues. Germline V gene lookup returns CDR1 MNHEY and CDR2 SMNVEV (reference sequence). V was clipped by 7 bases and J by 2 bases; unmatched bases: 10.

This clone was seen only a few times. V and J are TRBV7-9 and TRBJ2-6; 9 bases fit TRBD1. The germline V gene encodes CDR1 SEHNR and CDR2 FQNEAQ (reference sequence). The CDR3 runs to 16 residues. The trim removed 5 bases at V and 4 bases at J, leaving 6 bases unmatched. In DNA, the CDR3 is TGTGCCAGCAGCCAACACAGGGGGCCGGGGGCCAACGTCCTGACTTTC. It yields the protein CASSQHRGPGANVLTF.

This chain joins TRBV4-1 and TRBJ2-5; the match to TRBD1 covers 11 bases. V was clipped by 3 bases and J by 5 bases; unmatched bases: 8. The CDR3 sequence is 16 residues long. The germline V gene encodes CDR1 MGHRA and CDR2 YSYEKL. In DNA form, the CDR3 reads TGCGCCAGCAGCCAGCCGGACAGGGGGCCTTTCGAGACCCAGTACTTC. Translated: CASSQPDRGPFETQYF.

This chain uses TRBV19 with TRBJ2-3; TRBD2 matches 14 bases. J was trimmed by 11 bases and V by 5 bases; bases with no gene match: 9. The CDR3 runs to 15 residues. CDR1 is LNHDA and CDR2 is SQIVND in the germline V gene (reference sequence). CDR3: CASSPGLAGAVVQYF. CDR3 coding DNA: TGTGCCAGTAGTCCGGGACTAGCGGGAGCGGTTGTGCAGTATTTT. Supplemented by reference TRBV19 and TRBJ2-3, the full variable domain reads DGGITQSPKYLFRKEGQNVTLSCEQNLNHDAMYWYRQDPGQGLRLIYYSQIVNDFQKGDIAEGYSVSREKKESFPLTVTSAQKNPTAFYLCASSPGLAGAVVQYFGPGTRLTVL.

The V call is TRBV6-5, the J call TRBJ1-2, with no clear D. Between the trimmed V and J ends, which lost 2 bases and 9 bases, there was a span of 16 bases. Germline CDR1 MNHEY, CDR2 SVGAGI. CDR3 size: 14 residues. The CDR3, as DNA: TGTGCCAGCAGTTACGTCATAACGAGTAATAGCTACACCTTC. Its protein is CASSYVITSNSYTF.

CDR3 residues: CASSQSVWSGELFF. DNA of the CDR3: TGTGCCAGCAGCCAATCGGTTTGGTCCGGGGAGCTGTTTTTT. The chain links TRBV14 to TRBJ2-2; D not certain. With 2 bases removed from V and 6 bases from J, the gap between germline ends came to 10 bases. CDR3 length equals 14 residues. Germline CDR1 is SGHDN and CDR2 is FVKESK.

The chain couples TRBV7-2 to TRBJ2-5; TRBD2 aligns across 7 bases. The CDR3 covers 17 residues. Per germline, CDR1 SGHTA and CDR2 FQGNSA. V shed 5 bases, J shed 5 bases, and the junction held 17 bases outside the gene matches. In DNA form, the CDR3 reads TGTGCCAGCAGCCCATTGGGAGGGCCCCGTCCCCGCGAGACCCAGTACTTC. It yields the protein CASSPLGGPRPRETQYF.

The chain joins TRBV28 to TRBJ1-4; 8 positions agree with TRBD1. The junction had 5 bases not matched to a gene; V was cut back by 8 bases and J by 6 bases. This CDR3 comprises 13 residues. CDR1 and CDR2 from the germline V gene are MDHEN and SYDVKM. The CDR3 nucleotides are TGTGCCAGCGACAGGGGAGACCATGAAAAACTGTTTTTT. This codes for CASDRGDHEKLFF.

The chain carries TRBV30 and TRBJ2-7; 7 bases match TRBD1. The V and J ends lost 5 bases and 4 bases, in that order; junction bases with no gene match: 8. Germline V lookup: CDR1 GTSNPN, CDR2 SVGIG (reference sequence). This CDR3 is built from 13 residues. CDR3 bases: TGTGCCTGGGGTCCGGGACAGAGGTACGAGCAGTACTTC. It encodes CAWGPGQRYEQYF.

The chain employs TRBV10-2 and TRBJ1-6; D not resolved. Germline-derived CDR1 and CDR2 are WSHSY and SAAADI. This CDR3 is built from 13 residues. Trimming stripped 1 base from V and 12 bases from J, with 10 bases between. CDR3 sequence (DNA): TGCGCCAGCAGTGAGTACCCCGGTGGACCCCTCCACTTT. It translates to CASSEYPGGPLHF.

The chain links TRBV29-1 to TRBJ2-2; a possible D gene is TRBD2 (7 bases). CDR3 length equals 14 residues. Germline V gene data show CDR1 as SQVTM and CDR2 as ANQGSEA. The V end was cut by 7 bases, the J end by 2 bases, with 14 bases between. The CDR3 coding sequence is TGCAGCGCTTTGCGGGGGCTCAACACCGGGGAGCTGTTTTTT. As protein: CSALRGLNTGELFF.

The chain recombines TRBV6-6 with TRBJ2-5; 12 nucleotides agree with TRBD1. Trimming at V came to 6 bases and at J to 4 bases, leaving 6 bases not matched to a gene. Germline values: CDR1 MNHNY, CDR2 SVGAGI (reference sequence). The CDR3 spans 15 residues. Here the CDR3 DNA reads TGTGCCAGCAGCTTTTCGGGACAGGGGGCAGAGACCCAGTACTTC. Translated: CASSFSGQGAETQYF.

This clone has just one count. V gene TRBV19 combines with J gene TRBJ1-3; TRBD1 matches at 12 bases. This CDR3 has 15 amino acids. The trim removed 6 bases at V and 3 bases at J, leaving 3 bases unmatched. The germline V gene has CDR1 LNHDA and CDR2 SQIVND (reference sequence). As DNA, the CDR3 is TGTGCCAGTAGGGGACAGGGGGCTCGTGGAAACACCATATATTTT. It encodes CASRGQGARGNTIYF.

The rearrangement links TRBV5-1 to TRBJ2-2; D uncertain. V was pared by 0 bases and J by 3 bases, with 9 bases between. The CDR3 sequence is 15 residues long. CDR1 and CDR2 (germline): SGHRS, YFSETQ. CDR3 nucleotides: TGCGCCAGCAGCTTGGCGTATTCGGACACCGGGGAGCTGTTTTTT. Protein sequence: CASSLAYSDTGELFF.

The chain has TRBV2 and TRBJ1-1, with 7 nucleotides matching TRBD1. CDR1 and CDR2 (germline): SNHLY, FYNNEI. After removal of 1 base from V and 0 bases from J, the junction contained 11 bases not matched to a gene. This CDR3 is built from 18 residues. This CDR3 reads CASSEDILTGIMNTEAFF. The CDR3 bases are TGTGCCAGCAGTGAAGACATCCTGACAGGGATCATGAACACTGAAGCTTTCTTT.

This chain connects TRBV27 to TRBJ1-2, with TRBD1 identical over 7 bases. The CDR3 runs 13 residues. Looked up from germline, CDR1 is MNHEY and CDR2 is SMNVEV (reference sequence). V trimming: 6 bases; J trimming: 4 bases; junction bases outside the gene matches: 5. The CDR3 nucleotides read TGTGCCAGCAGCTTAACAGGGGCCTATGGCTACACCTTC. Translated: CASSLTGAYGYTF.

This chain uses TRBV27 with TRBJ2-3; 10 bases are shared with TRBD1. CDR1 is MNHEY and CDR2 is SMNVEV in the germline V gene (reference sequence). The CDR3 totals 18 residues. J gave up 3 bases and V 5 bases, and 14 bases lay outside the gene matches. CDR3 DNA: TGTGCCAGCAGTCCTTTAACGACAGGGGGCGCGGGTACAGATACGCAGTATTTT. Translated: CASSPLTTGGAGTDTQYF.

The chain combines TRBV7-2 with TRBJ2-1, with D possibly TRBD1 on 6 matching bases. The germline V and J ends were trimmed by 5 bases and 5 bases, with 13 bases remaining between them. The CDR3 is made up of 14 amino acids. The germline V gene encodes CDR1 SGHTA and CDR2 FQGNSA. CDR3 sequence: CASSLQGPDNEQFF. The DNA of the CDR3 is TGTGCCAGCAGCCTACAGGGACCAGACAATGAGCAGTTCTTC.

Only one count was recorded for this clone. The chain combines TRBV9 with TRBJ1-2, with 10 bases that match TRBD1. This CDR3 has 14 amino acids. Germline V gene sequence: CDR1 SGDLS, CDR2 YYNGEE. Losses at the gene ends were 2 bases for V and 4 bases for J; bases not matched to a gene: 2. This chain's CDR3 is CASSVDRGLYGYTF. CDR3 nucleotides: TGTGCCAGCAGCGTTGACAGGGGGCTCTATGGCTACACCTTC.

With regard to this clone: Other DNA sequences in this specimen translate into the identical CDR3. The V gene is TRBV5-1, the J gene TRBJ2-1; maybe TRBD1 (6 bases). V lost 0 bases, J lost 3 bases, and 10 bases lay in between. The germline V gene has CDR1 SGHRS and CDR2 YFSETQ. The CDR3 loop spans 15 amino acids. As DNA, the CDR3 is TGCGCCAGCAGCTTGGGACAGGTGAGCTACAATGAGCAGTTCTTC. Protein: CASSLGQVSYNEQFF.

The chain is built from TRBV5-6 and TRBJ1-5; 7 nucleotides align to TRBD1. The ends lost 4 bases at V and 2 bases at J; junction bases unmatched: 6. This CDR3 has 15 residues. Germline V gives CDR1 SGHDT, CDR2 YYEEEE. This CDR3 reads CASSLTGTGNQPQHF. CDR3 nucleotides: TGTGCCAGCAGCCTGACCGGGACAGGCAATCAGCCCCAGCATTTT.

This rearrangement joins TRBV4-2 to TRBJ2-1; tentatively, D is TRBD2 (6 bases). Per the germline V gene, CDR1 is LGHNA and CDR2 is YNFKEQ. This CDR3 contains 14 residues. Trimming pared 0 bases from V and 12 bases from J, leaving 15 bases between. The CDR3 sequence is CASSQELAFKRQFF. The CDR3 nucleotides read TGTGCCAGCAGCCAAGAACTAGCCTTCAAGAGGCAGTTCTTC.

V usage is TRBV19 and J usage is TRBJ2-6; D is uncertain. V was clipped by 6 bases and J by 0 bases, with 9 bases between them. Per germline, CDR1 LNHDA and CDR2 SQIVND (reference sequence). The CDR3 sequence is 15 residues long. DNA for the CDR3: TGTGCCAGTAGCAAACTGCACTCTGGGGCCAACGTCCTGACTTTC. Amino acid sequence: CASSKLHSGANVLTF. Together with reference TRBV19 and TRBJ2-6, the CDR3 gives the full variable domain: DGGITQSPKYLFRKEGQNVTLSCEQNLNHDAMYWYRQDPGQGLRLIYYSQIVNDFQKGDIAEGYSVSREKKESFPLTVTSAQKNPTAFYLCASSKLHSGANVLTFGAGSRLTVL.

The chain employs TRBV4-2 and TRBJ2-1; tentatively, D is TRBD1 (6 bases). The CDR3 spans 12 residues. Germline lookup yields CDR1 LGHNA and CDR2 YNFKEQ. The V and J ends lost 5 bases and 7 bases respectively, with 9 bases between them. The CDR3 nucleotides are TGTGCCAGCAGCGGGGGCCGGAATGAGCAGTTCTTC. The encoded protein is CASSGGRNEQFF.

The count of this clone is one. The V and J genes are TRBV29-1 and TRBJ1-1; tentatively, D is TRBD1 (6 bases). V lost 6 bases, J lost 0 bases, and 11 bases lay in between. The CDR3 runs to 13 residues. Germline V CDR1 and CDR2: SQVTM, ANQGSEA. CDR3 amino acids: CSVEDSVNTEAFF. CDR3 bases: TGCAGCGTGGAGGACAGTGTGAACACTGAAGCTTTCTTT.

The V gene is TRBV5-6, the J gene TRBJ2-4; possible D gene TRBD1, 5 bases. The CDR3 length is 16 residues. The germline V and J ends were trimmed by 0 bases and 3 bases, with 13 bases remaining between them. Germline V lookup: CDR1 SGHDT, CDR2 YYEEEE. As DNA, the CDR3 is TGTGCCAGCAGCTTGGTTCGTGGGGCGGTCAAAAACATTCAGTACTTC. Its protein is CASSLVRGAVKNIQYF.